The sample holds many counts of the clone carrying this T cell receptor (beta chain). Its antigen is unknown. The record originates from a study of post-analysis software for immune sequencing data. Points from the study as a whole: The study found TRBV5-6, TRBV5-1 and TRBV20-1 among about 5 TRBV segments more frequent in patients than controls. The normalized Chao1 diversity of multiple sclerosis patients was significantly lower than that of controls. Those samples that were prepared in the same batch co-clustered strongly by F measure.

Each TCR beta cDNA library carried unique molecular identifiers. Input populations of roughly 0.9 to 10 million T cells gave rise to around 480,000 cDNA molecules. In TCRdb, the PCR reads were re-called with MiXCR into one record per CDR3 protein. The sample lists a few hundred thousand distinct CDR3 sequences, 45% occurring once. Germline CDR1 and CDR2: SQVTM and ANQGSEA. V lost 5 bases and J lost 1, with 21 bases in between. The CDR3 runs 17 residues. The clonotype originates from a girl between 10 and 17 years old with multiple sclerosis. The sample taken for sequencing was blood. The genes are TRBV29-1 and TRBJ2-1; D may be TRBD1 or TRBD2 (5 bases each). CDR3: CSVTVFGGEGSYNEQFF. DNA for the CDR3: TGCAGCGTTACGGTATTTGGGGGAGAGGGTTCCTACAATGAGCAGTTCTTC.